These T cell receptor beta chains were read from a single sample in a study of T cell changes during pregnancy in multiple sclerosis. Sequencing was performed with immunoSEQ multiplex PCR; in TCRdb, only in-frame clones are kept and a portion is missing. The data contain around 80,000 clones, about 92% of them singletons. Specimen: peripheral blood, collected before pregnancy. All receptors derive from a female donor with multiple sclerosis, enrolled in a pregnancy study. CDR3s include the opening cysteine and the closing phenylalanine or tryptophan.

TRBJ2-1 16 TRBV7-7 CASSLAPGGGYNEQFF
TRBJ1-3 15 TRBV27 CASSLSASSGYTIYF
TRBJ2-5 15 TRBV5-1 CASSIGQGFWETQYF
TRBJ2-7 14 TRBV11-2 CASSLGLGGVEQYF
TRBJ1-2 13 TRBV18 CASSPDREYGYTF
TRBJ2-7 14 TRBV7-2 CASTPGGGPYEQYF
TRBJ1-4 16 TRBV28 CASSSSPGEGSEKLFF
TRBJ2-1 16 TRBV4-1 CASSQGTSGSIDEQFF
TRBJ2-6 16 TRBV9 CASSVGGLAGANVLTF
TRBJ2-7 18 TRBV13 CASSLGPRREKNSHEQYF
TRBJ2-7 15 TRBV18 CASSPSRGLTYEQYF
TRBJ2-1 11 TRBV10-2 CASSETNEQFF
TRBJ1-4 15 TRBV11-2 CASSFRGGGDEKLFF
TRBJ1-2 16 TRBV28 CASRPQGTEGGYGYTF
TRBJ2-1 13 TRBV4-3 CASSPRGRNEQFF
TRBJ2-7 13 TRBV6-1 CASRILDRYEQYF
TRBJ2-7 14 TRBV28 CASKSASGSSEQYF
TRBJ1-1 13 TRBV27 CASSRGLYTEAFF
TRBJ1-1 13 TRBV28 CASIRQGDTEAFF
TRBJ2-7 14 TRBV28 CATCVGGSSYEQYF
TRBJ1-1 14 TRBV19 CASGVQGAGTEAFF
TRBJ2-3 19 TRBV19 CASSMSGLAGVFGTDTQYF
TRBJ2-7 12 TRBV30 CAWEQGPGVLVF
TRBJ1-1 13 TRBV7-9 CASSSGQYTEAFF
TRBJ2-2 15 TRBV19 CASSIQGTYTGELFF
TRBJ2-7 14 TRBV14 CASSRGGLTYEQYF
TRBJ1-1 14 TRBV7-9 CASNLIQGWTEAFF
TRBJ2-3 17 TRBV5-1 CASSLARTSDSTDTQYF
TRBJ2-2 15 TRBV19 CASSGTGERAGELFF
TRBJ2-1 13 TRBV7-3 CASSLIQEGEQFF
TRBJ2-1 16 TRBV6-6 CASSIRQGRIHNEQFF
TRBJ2-1 16 TRBV14 CASSQESAGAYNEQFF
TRBJ2-1 15 TRBV28 CASSSGGRVFNEQFF
TRBJ2-4 15 TRBV2 CASSAKSGSGNIQYF
TRBJ2-5 17 TRBV6-1 CASSEALQPQPTETQYF
TRBJ2-3 16 TRBV4-3 CASSHLLAGGGDTQYF
TRBJ1-5 13 TRBV6-5 CASSNRGYQPQHF
TRBJ1-5 15 TRBV15 CATSREDRVGQPQHF
TRBJ2-5 15 TRBV6-6 CASNKGAGKQETQYF
TRBJ2-1 17 TRBV7-8 CASSATLLAGGSNEQFF
TRBJ2-7 15 TRBV6-6 CASSYTRDRSYEQYF
TRBJ2-1 16 TRBV6-4 CASSPRGPGIYNEQFF
TRBJ2-7 15 TRBV7-9 CASSRATSGLYEQYF
TRBJ1-2 13 TRBV5-1 CASSTGDSYGYTF
TRBJ2-1 16 TRBV2 CASSERAGGGDNEQFF